This entry lists 4 T cell receptor beta chains sequenced from one sample in a study of cytomegalovirus exposure and HLA in healthy donors. The PCR was carried out with 60 Vbeta primers and 13 Jbeta primers. Sequencing used immunoSEQ multiplex PCR; TCRdb keeps in-frame clones, though not all of them. This sample carries more than 250,000 clones, roughly 90% of them seen once, and the ten largest clones take around 2.1%. Material for sequencing was PBMCs. Receptors originate from a woman aged 18-29 years in good health and CMV-seronegative.

This clone appeared a single time. This rearrangement joins TRBV11-2 to TRBJ1-4, with D possibly being TRBD1 (6 bases). This CDR3 region has 14 residues. The germline CDR1 and CDR2 sequences are SGHAT and FQNNGV. V lost 5 bases and J 3 bases, leaving 10 bases between the germline ends. For the CDR3, the DNA is TGTGCCAGCAGCATCAGGGGTGCTAATGAAAAACTGTTTTTT. It yields the protein CASSIRGANEKLFF.

In this sample, this clone turned up a few times. The rearrangement uses TRBV21-1 and TRBJ2-7; no check of the table's D call, TRBD1, against the DNA was made. TRBV21-1 is described as a pseudogene. This CDR3 is 17 amino acids long. CDR3 region: CASSKVLGRHYDYEQYF. For the CDR3, the DNA is TGTGCCAGCAGCAAAGTATTGGGGCGGCACTACGACTACGAGCAGTACTTC.

This chain connects TRBV6-6 to TRBJ1-5, with 8 bases matching TRBD1. Germline V lookup: CDR1 MNHNY, CDR2 SVGAGI (reference sequence). J lost 4 bases, V lost 6 bases, and 2 bases had no gene match. The CDR3 spans 13 residues. This chain's CDR3 is CASSRQGNQPQHF. The CDR3 DNA sequence: TGTGCCAGCAGCCGACAGGGGAATCAGCCCCAGCATTTT.

The J gene is TRBJ1-2, the V gene TRBV7-8; the D gene is possibly TRBD1 (6 bases). Between the trimmed V and J ends, which lost 1 base and 8 bases, there was a span of 17 bases. CDR1 and CDR2 from the germline V gene are SGHVS and FQNEAQ. This CDR3 has 15 residues. The CDR3 sequence is CASSLGGPPTGGYTF. CDR3 nucleotide sequence: TGTGCCAGCAGCTTAGGGGGGCCTCCCACTGGAGGCTACACCTTC.